The rows below give T cell receptor beta chains drawn from one sample of a study of T-cell reconstitution after alpha-beta-depleted transplantation in children. MiXCR, applied by TCRdb to the PCR reads, yields one record per CDR3 protein. The sample carries around 250,000 distinct CDR3 sequences, about 25% recorded once. Sequenced here: PBMCs, sampled before TCRalphabeta/CD19-depleted stem cell transplant. The receptor set was obtained from a girl aged 2-10 years with Fanconi anemia, due to receive a stem cell transplant. Both conserved end residues are part of each CDR3. The D gene is left open where the match is weak. Clone size is given for some rows only: seen once, a few or many times, or a class if the clone is expanded.

many	NA	TRBV18	TRBJ2-5	CASSPRVGETQYF	TGTGCCAGCTCACCAAGGGTAGGAGAGACCCAGTACTTC
few	NA	TRBV29-1	TRBJ2-1	CSVARRLSYNEQFF	TGCAGCGTGGCGCGACGGCTATCCTACAATGAGCAGTTCTTC
many	NA	TRBV15	TRBJ2-3	CATSRELTGSTDTQYF	TGTGCCACCAGCAGAGAGTTGACAGGATCCACAGATACGCAGTATTTT
few	TRBD2	TRBV18	TRBJ2-1	CASSPPSGGATNEQFF	TGTGCCAGCTCACCACCTAGCGGGGGGGCGACCAATGAGCAGTTCTTC
many	NA	TRBV12-3/TRBV12-4	TRBJ2-6	CASSLAGSGANVLTF	TGTGCCAGCAGTTTAGCGGGGTCCGGGGCCAACGTCCTGACTTTC
NA	TRBD2	TRBV5-1	TRBJ2-7	CASSTTSGPSYEQYF	TGCGCCAGCAGCACCACTAGCGGCCCTTCCTACGAGCAGTACTTC
NA	TRBD2	TRBV7-2	TRBJ2-2	CASSTGLLNTGELFF	TGTGCCAGCAGCACGGGACTATTGAACACCGGGGAGCTGTTTTTT
many	NA	TRBV12-3/TRBV12-4	TRBJ2-7	CASSSDSSHYEQYF	TGTGCCAGCAGTTCCGACAGTTCCCACTACGAGCAGTACTTC
few	NA	TRBV5-1	TRBJ2-5	CASSLPPSPTQYF	TGCGCCAGCAGCTTGCCCCCTAGTCCGACCCAGTACTTC
few	NA	TRBV3-1	TRBJ2-1	CASSQDFLRQGNEQFF	TGTGCCAGCAGCCAAGATTTTCTGCGGCAGGGGAATGAGCAGTTCTTC
NA	TRBD1	TRBV29-1	TRBJ2-7	CSVSGQGAVEQYF	TGCAGCGTCTCGGGACAGGGGGCGGTGGAGCAGTACTTC
NA	NA	TRBV6-1	TRBJ1-5	CASSEGSLLYSNQPQHF	TGTGCCAGCAGTGAAGGGTCTCTACTTTATAGCAATCAGCCCCAGCATTTT
NA	NA	TRBV20-1	TRBJ2-3	CSASQDTQYF	TGCAGTGCTAGTCAAGATACGCAGTATTTT
many	TRBD1	TRBV28	TRBJ1-5	CASSQTGLYQPQHF	TGTGCCAGCAGTCAGACAGGGCTATATCAGCCCCAGCATTTT
many	NA	TRBV28	TRBJ1-6	CASSPQGTANSPLHF	TGTGCCAGCAGTCCGCAGGGAACGGCTAATTCACCCCTCCACTTT
NA	NA	TRBV20-1	TRBJ2-7	CSARDLRGSTYEQYF	TGCAGTGCTAGAGATCTAAGGGGTTCCACCTACGAGCAGTACTTC
NA	NA	TRBV20-1	TRBJ2-2	CSARAYLGGELFF	TGCAGTGCTAGAGCCTACCTAGGCGGGGAGCTGTTTTTT
NA	NA	TRBV7-3	TRBJ2-2	CASSNKGNTGELFF	TGTGCCAGCAGCAACAAGGGGAACACCGGGGAGCTGTTTTTT
many	TRBD1	TRBV10-3	TRBJ2-6	CAISRDRGSGANVLTF	TGTGCCATCAGCCGGGACAGGGGCTCTGGGGCCAACGTCCTGACTTTC
many	TRBD2	TRBV20-1	TRBJ2-7	CSALAGAYEQYF	TGCAGTGCTCTAGCGGGAGCCTACGAGCAGTACTTC
many	TRBD2	TRBV29-1	TRBJ2-1	CSVFIAGDIEQFF	TGCAGCGTTTTTATAGCGGGAGATATTGAGCAGTTCTTC
NA	TRBD2	TRBV12-3/TRBV12-4	TRBJ2-5	CASSWTSGRYDQETQYF	TGTGCCAGCAGTTGGACTAGCGGGAGGTATGATCAAGAGACCCAGTACTTC
NA	TRBD1	TRBV7-3	TRBJ2-1	CASSLRDRGTNEQFF	TGTGCCAGCAGCTTACGGGACAGGGGTACCAATGAGCAGTTCTTC
NA	NA	TRBV28	TRBJ2-7	CASSLILGGQYF	TGTGCCAGCAGTTTAATTCTGGGTGGGCAGTACTTC
NA	NA	TRBV2	TRBJ2-5	CASKGDQETQYF	TGTGCCAGCAAGGGGGACCAAGAGACCCAGTACTTC
many	TRBD1	TRBV12-3/TRBV12-4	TRBJ2-7	CASRGQMTSYEQYF	TGTGCCAGCAGGGGACAGATGACCTCCTACGAGCAGTACTTC
NA	NA	TRBV30	TRBJ2-3	CAYMRSWGDTQYF	TGTGCCTATATGCGGAGTTGGGGAGATACGCAGTATTTT
NA	TRBD1	TRBV20-1	TRBJ2-7	CSARVGTGWYVQYF	TGCAGTGCTAGAGTGGGGACAGGGTGGTACGTGCAGTACTTC
many	TRBD2	TRBV6-1	TRBJ2-7	CASRKIAGASSYEQYF	TGTGCCAGCAGAAAGATAGCGGGGGCGAGCTCCTACGAGCAGTACTTC
many	TRBD2	TRBV20-1	TRBJ2-1	CSASKLAGGHNEQFF	TGCAGTGCAAGTAAACTAGCGGGAGGACACAATGAGCAGTTCTTC
few	NA	TRBV7-2	TRBJ2-7	CASSLALGLADYEQYF	TGTGCCAGCAGCTTAGCTCTCGGGCTAGCCGATTACGAGCAGTACTTC
NA	TRBD2	TRBV29-1	TRBJ2-1	CSVEGGTSGWSSYNEQFF	TGCAGCGTTGAAGGAGGGACTAGCGGGTGGAGCTCCTACAATGAGCAGTTCTTC
NA	TRBD1	TRBV29-1	TRBJ2-7	CSVHLRDRGLRQYF	TGCAGCGTACACCTTCGGGACAGGGGTCTAAGGCAGTACTTC
many	NA	TRBV4-2	TRBJ1-2	CASSTDTSYGYTF	TGTGCCAGCAGCACCGACACTTCCTATGGCTACACCTTC
many	TRBD2	TRBV20-1	TRBJ2-2	CSASWGGNTGELFF	TGCAGTGCTAGTTGGGGGGGGAACACCGGGGAGCTGTTTTTT
NA	NA	TRBV11-2	TRBJ2-1	CASSSTPRTDYNEQFF	TGTGCCAGCAGCTCCACCCCTAGGACAGACTACAATGAGCAGTTCTTC
NA	NA	TRBV25-1	TRBJ2-5	CASSEFGYQETQYF	TGTGCCAGCAGTGAATTCGGATATCAAGAGACCCAGTACTTC
few	NA	TRBV28	TRBJ1-2	CASSFSLTKGYTF	TGTGCCAGCAGTTTTTCCCTTACAAAAGGCTACACCTTC
many	TRBD1	TRBV29-1	TRBJ1-2	CSVEPFGSTGGYYGYTF	TGCAGCGTTGAACCATTCGGGTCAACAGGGGGTTACTATGGCTACACCTTC
many	NA	TRBV7-3	TRBJ1-1	CASSLSYGENTEAFF	TGTGCCAGCAGCTTAAGTTATGGGGAGAACACTGAAGCTTTCTTT
NA	TRBD2	TRBV5-1	TRBJ2-5	CASSLVLAGTGETQYF	TGCGCCAGCAGCTTGGTGCTAGCGGGGACGGGAGAGACCCAGTACTTC
once	NA	TRBV6-1	TRBJ2-1	CASSEAFPGVSSYNEQFF	TGTGCCAGCAGTGAAGCATTTCCGGGGGTGAGCTCCTACAATGAGCAGTTCTTC